The entry below describes one T cell receptor (beta chain). This record belongs to a study of cytomegalovirus exposure and HLA in healthy donors. The PCR contained 60 Vbeta and 13 Jbeta primers. TCRdb keeps only in-frame clones here, not all; method: immunoSEQ multiplex PCR. This table holds roughly 160,000 clones, roughly 80% found once. The CDR3 is made up of 13 amino acids. From germline, CDR1 is SGHDT and CDR2 YYEEEE. Trimming cost V 5 bases and J 8 bases, with 16 bases left between them. Sample: PBMCs. The TCR comes from a male donor in good health and CMV-seronegative. This chain links TRBV5-6 with TRBJ1-2, with D perhaps matching TRBD1 (6 bases). For the CDR3, the DNA is TGTGCCAGCAGGGAGGACAGCCAGGGAGGCTACACCTTC. This translates into CASREDSQGGYTF.